This T cell receptor (beta chain) was recovered during a study of T cell responses to AZD1222 COVID-19 vaccine (dated by TCRdb to about 2021). Describing the broader study: AZD1222 recipients whose second dose came at about 4 weeks and those whose second dose came at about 12 weeks were combined into one group, since spike-specific TCR depth and breadth did not differ between the two schedules. Trial participants were enrolled by age into subgroups of 18-55, 56-69 and 70-plus years, and around 150, 28 and 57 TCR-sequenced participants, respectively, were included in these subgroups. TCR sequencing covered over 230 trial participants: roughly 200 given two doses of AZD1222 and some 25 given two doses of MenACWY control vaccine.

The CDR3 regions of human TCRbeta chains were analyzed by immunosequencing. On the study's bioinformatics: Repertoire TCRs were checked for matches against a reference library of SARS-CoV-2-specific TCRs that had been generated using the MIRA antigen-specificity platform. Breadth was defined as the fraction of unique TCRs that were SARS-CoV-2-associated. Depth was defined as the fraction of total T cells that were SARS-CoV-2-associated. Using the MIRA data, each spike-specific TCR was mapped to the spike region that the TCR reacts to and placed in a CD4 or CD8 class. Log10-transformed breadth and depth values were compared by one-way ANOVA with Sidak's multiple comparisons tests. TCRdb took this table from immuneACCESS and kept in-frame rearrangements with V and J called. Such tables lack part of the clones; where checked against another copy, unresolved V genes explain under half of the gap, and the rest is unexplained. The D gene and trimming were derived from the DNA, and the V and J assignments and clone size from that table. In all, the sample holds fewer than 150,000 clones, and about 90% of those were seen once. Together, the top ten hold 13% to 15% of the sample.

What the authors observed across the whole study: Participants were mostly white British, with more females than males. The authors suggested clonal diversity may have been underestimated. In the small 56-69-year group, the increase in depth fell short of significance, most likely because of low power. Because no samples from the day 14 peak response were available, repertoires could be characterized only after the peak T cell response. Conclusions about previously exposed vaccinees are limited, since just a handful of AZD1222 recipients were seropositive for SARS-CoV-2 at baseline. The vaccine-associated CD4 TCRs covered the entire spike protein, and the dominant responses fell in regions 160-218 and 743-854. A significant rise in spike-specific TCR breadth and depth was observed after two AZD1222 doses relative to day 0 and relative to MenACWY recipients. Reportedly, almost half of the unique spike-specific TCRs recognized epitopes lying outside the regions that are mutated in the B.1.351 and B.1.1.7 variants.

The time point label corresponds to: baseline before first vaccination. Vaccinee samples came from UK trials COV001 and COV002, including a single-blind randomized controlled phase 2/3 trial of AZD1222 (ChAdOx1 nCoV-19) in healthy adults. For TCRbeta chain sequencing, PBMC samples from trial participants were taken at day 0 and at day 28 after the second dose. The CDR3 covers 14 residues, taking in both the cysteine and the phenylalanine. Kept here is only the CDR3 DNA, which spans 42 bases and is read in frame from base 1. The germline V gene sets CDR1 to SNHLY and CDR2 to FYNNEI. V loses 4 bases of germline sequence and J loses 1 base, and the interval between the two ends is 10 bases. A note on this clone: Its recognized antigen is unknown. No much larger clone exists at a distance of one base, and base qualities are not known.

The rearranged segments are TRBV2 and TRBJ1-1; the D gene is perhaps TRBD1, on 6 matching bases. Sequencing used peripheral blood, obtained on day 0 of AZD1222 vaccination. The sequence came from an adult in good health. The bases read TGTGCCAGCAGTGCGGTAGGGGGGAACACTGAAGCTTTCTTT. It translates to CASSAVGGNTEAFF.